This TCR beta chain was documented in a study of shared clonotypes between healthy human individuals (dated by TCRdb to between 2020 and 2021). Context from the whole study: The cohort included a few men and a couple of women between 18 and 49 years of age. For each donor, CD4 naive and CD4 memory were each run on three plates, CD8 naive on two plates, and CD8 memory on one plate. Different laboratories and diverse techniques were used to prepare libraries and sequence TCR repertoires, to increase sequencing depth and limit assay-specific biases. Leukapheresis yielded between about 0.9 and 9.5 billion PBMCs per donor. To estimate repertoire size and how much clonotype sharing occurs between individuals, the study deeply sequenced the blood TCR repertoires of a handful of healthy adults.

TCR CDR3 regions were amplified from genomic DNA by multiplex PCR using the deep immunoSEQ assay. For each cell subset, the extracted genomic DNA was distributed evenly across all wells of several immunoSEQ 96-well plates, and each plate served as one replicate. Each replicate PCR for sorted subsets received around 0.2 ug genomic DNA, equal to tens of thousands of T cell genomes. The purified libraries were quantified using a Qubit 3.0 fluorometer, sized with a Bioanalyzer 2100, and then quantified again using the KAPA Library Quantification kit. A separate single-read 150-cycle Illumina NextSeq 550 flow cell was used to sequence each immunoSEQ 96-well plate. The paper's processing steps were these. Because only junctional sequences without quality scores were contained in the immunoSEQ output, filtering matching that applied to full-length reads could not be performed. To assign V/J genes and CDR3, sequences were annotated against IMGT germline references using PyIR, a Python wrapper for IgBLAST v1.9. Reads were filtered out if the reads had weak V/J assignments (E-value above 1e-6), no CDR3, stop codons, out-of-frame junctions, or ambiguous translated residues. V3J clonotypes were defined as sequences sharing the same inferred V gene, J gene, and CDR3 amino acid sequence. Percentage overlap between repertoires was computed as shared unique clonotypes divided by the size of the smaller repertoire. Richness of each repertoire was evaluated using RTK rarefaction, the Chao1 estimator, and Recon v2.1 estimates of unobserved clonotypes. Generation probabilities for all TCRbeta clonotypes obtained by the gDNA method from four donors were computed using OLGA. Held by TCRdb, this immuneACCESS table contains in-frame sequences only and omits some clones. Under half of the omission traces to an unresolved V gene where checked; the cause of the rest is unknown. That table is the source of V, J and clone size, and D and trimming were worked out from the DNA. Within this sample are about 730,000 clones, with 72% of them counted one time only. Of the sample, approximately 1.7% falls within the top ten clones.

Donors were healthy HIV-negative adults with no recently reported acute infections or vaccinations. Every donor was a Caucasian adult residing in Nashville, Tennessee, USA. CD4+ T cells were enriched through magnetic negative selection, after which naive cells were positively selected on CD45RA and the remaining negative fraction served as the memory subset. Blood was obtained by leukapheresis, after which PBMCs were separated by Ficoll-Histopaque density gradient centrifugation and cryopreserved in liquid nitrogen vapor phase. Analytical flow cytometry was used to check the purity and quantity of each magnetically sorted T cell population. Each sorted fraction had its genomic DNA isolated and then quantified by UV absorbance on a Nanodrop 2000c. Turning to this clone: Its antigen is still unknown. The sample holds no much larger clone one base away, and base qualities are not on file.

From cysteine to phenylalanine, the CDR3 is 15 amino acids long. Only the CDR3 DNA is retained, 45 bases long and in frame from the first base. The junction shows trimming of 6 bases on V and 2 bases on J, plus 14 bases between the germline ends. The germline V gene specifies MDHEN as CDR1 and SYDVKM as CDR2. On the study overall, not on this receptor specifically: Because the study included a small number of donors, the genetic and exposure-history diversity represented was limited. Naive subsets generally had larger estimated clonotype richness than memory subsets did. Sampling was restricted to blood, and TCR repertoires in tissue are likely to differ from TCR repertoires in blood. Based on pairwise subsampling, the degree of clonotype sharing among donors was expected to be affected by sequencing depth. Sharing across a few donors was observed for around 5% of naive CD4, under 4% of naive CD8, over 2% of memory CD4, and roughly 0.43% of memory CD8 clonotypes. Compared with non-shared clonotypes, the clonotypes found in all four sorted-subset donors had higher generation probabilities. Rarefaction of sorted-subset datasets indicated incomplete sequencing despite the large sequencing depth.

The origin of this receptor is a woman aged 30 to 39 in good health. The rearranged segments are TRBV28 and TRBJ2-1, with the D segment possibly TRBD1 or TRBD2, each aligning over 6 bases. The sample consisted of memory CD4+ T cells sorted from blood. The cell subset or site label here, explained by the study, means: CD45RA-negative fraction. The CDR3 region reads CASSHLEGAYNEQFF. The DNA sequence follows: TGTGCCAGCAGCCACTTGGAGGGGGCCTACAATGAGCAGTTCTTC.